The 28 T cell receptor beta chains reported below all come from one sample, sequenced in a study of control samples from healthy donors and cancer patients. Method: immunoSEQ multiplex PCR; TCRdb's copy keeps in-frame clones and lacks some. This table has about 94,000 clones, about nine tenths appearing once. Sequencing input: blood. The source of these receptors is a woman aged 18-30 years in good health.

The chain joins TRBV6-1 to TRBJ2-1, with D uncertain. The germline V gene has CDR1 MNHNS and CDR2 SASEGT. The CDR3 runs 14 residues. V was shortened by 2 bases and J by 6 bases, with 11 bases between the two germline ends. Written as DNA, the CDR3 is TGTGCCAGCAGTGAAATTGGAAGAGGCAATGAGCAGTTCTTC. It encodes CASSEIGRGNEQFF.

The rearrangement joins TRBV15 to TRBJ1-4; D is uncertain. Germline CDR1 LNHNV, CDR2 YYDKDF (reference sequence). The CDR3 loop spans 12 amino acids. V lost 1 base and J lost 5, with 2 bases in between. The DNA for the CDR3 is TGTGCCACCAGCAGAGGAAATGAAAAACTGTTTTTT. Its translation is CATSRGNEKLFF.

CDR3: CASSLEIGVYEQYF. The CDR3 DNA sequence: TGTGCCAGCAGCTTAGAAATTGGGGTTTACGAGCAGTACTTC. The chain carries TRBV7-2 and TRBJ2-7; D remains unclear. With 1 base removed from V and 4 bases from J, the gap between germline ends came to 11 bases. Germline values: CDR1 SGHTA, CDR2 FQGNSA. CDR3 length: 14 residues. The full variable domain, rest sourced from reference TRBV7-2 and TRBJ2-7, is GAGVSQSPSNKVTEKGKDVELRCDPISGHTALYWYRQSLGQGLEFLIYFQGNSAPDKSGLPSDRFSAERTGGSVSTLTIQRTQQEDSAVYLCASSLEIGVYEQYFGPGTRLTVT.

This clone turned up a few times. The chain links TRBV5-5 to TRBJ1-5; D remains unclear. Germline assignment: CDR1 SGHKS and CDR2 YYEKEE (reference sequence). V lost 4 bases, J lost 3 bases, and 11 bases lay in between. CDR3 size: 14 residues. CDR3 bases: TGTGCCAGCAGCAAAAGGACGGACAATCAGCCCCAGCATTTT. It translates to CASSKRTDNQPQHF. The full variable domain, completed using reference TRBV5-5 and TRBJ1-5, is DAGVTQSPTHLIKTRGQQVTLRCSPISGHKSVSWYQQVLGQGPQFIFQYYEKEERGRGNFPDRFSARQFPNYSSELNVNALLLGDSALYLCASSKRTDNQPQHFGDGTRLSIL.

CDR3 bases: TGTGCCAGCAGCCAAGGGACAGGGGACACTGAAGCTTTCTTT. This codes for CASSQGTGDTEAFF. The rearrangement links TRBV11-2 to TRBJ1-1, with 10 bases lining up with TRBD1. The trim removed 5 bases at V and 3 bases at J, leaving 3 bases unmatched. The length of the CDR3 is 14 residues. Germline V gene sequence: CDR1 SGHAT, CDR2 FQNNGV. Using reference TRBV11-2 and TRBJ1-1 for the parts outside the CDR3, the full variable domain is EAGVAQSPRYKIIEKRQSVAFWCNPISGHATLYWYQQILGQGPKLLIQFQNNGVVDDSQLPKDRFSAERLKGVDSTLKIQPAKLEDSAVYLCASSQGTGDTEAFFGQGTRLTVV.

The chain couples TRBV6-5 to TRBJ1-2; 8 bases align to TRBD1. V lost 5 bases and J lost 4; bases outside the gene matches: 6. Germline V gene sequence: CDR1 MNHEY, CDR2 SVGAGI. This CDR3 has 14 amino acids. CDR3 protein: CASSPDREAYGYTF. The CDR3 DNA reads as TGTGCCAGCAGTCCGGACAGGGAGGCCTATGGCTACACCTTC.

This clone was counted once. V usage is TRBV19 and J usage is TRBJ1-5; the D gene is possibly TRBD1 (5 bases). Deletions cut 4 bases from V and 0 bases from J, with 10 bases between. The germline V gene has CDR1 LNHDA and CDR2 SQIVND (reference sequence). The CDR3 sequence is 15 residues long. The CDR3 loop reads CASSTGLDSNQPQHF. The CDR3, as DNA: TGTGCCAGTAGTACAGGGCTGGATAGCAATCAGCCCCAGCATTTT.

This chain joins TRBV15 and TRBJ2-7, with TRBD2 identical over 7 bases. CDR3 size: 15 residues. Germline V gene sequence: CDR1 LNHNV, CDR2 YYDKDF (reference sequence). V gave up 0 bases and J gave up 2 bases; unmatched junction bases: 4. The CDR3 DNA sequence: TGTGCCACCAGCAGAGATGTGGGGGGGACCTACGAGCAGTACTTC. Its translation is CATSRDVGGTYEQYF. Filled out from reference TRBV15 and TRBJ2-7, the complete variable domain reads DAMVIQNPRYQVTQFGKPVTLSCSQTLNHNVMYWYQQKSSQAPKLLFHYYDKDFNNEADTPDNFQSRRPNTSFCFLDIRSPGLGDTAMYLCATSRDVGGTYEQYFGPGTRLTVT.

The chain couples TRBV6-6 to TRBJ1-2, with 7 bases identical to TRBD1. Germline values: CDR1 MNHNY, CDR2 SVGAGI (reference sequence). The CDR3 runs 13 residues. V gave up 8 bases and J gave up 4 bases; unmatched junction bases: 7. The CDR3 DNA sequence: TGTGCCAGCGGGCAGACAGGGTCCTATGGCTACACCTTC. It encodes CASGQTGSYGYTF.

This clone came up a few times. The V call is TRBV27, the J call TRBJ1-2; D is unresolved. V was clipped by 5 bases and J by 1 base, with 11 bases between them. The CDR3 length is 14 residues. Germline V CDR1 and CDR2: MNHEY, SMNVEV (reference sequence). CDR3 amino acids: CASSQGKFNYGYTF. The CDR3 nucleotides read TGTGCCAGCAGTCAAGGGAAGTTTAACTATGGCTACACCTTC.

This clone was detected once. CDR3 nucleotide sequence: TGCGCCAGCAGCCCCTTAGGACAGGGAATTCCCCAGCCCCAGCATTTT. Translated: CASSPLGQGIPQPQHF. The chain couples TRBV5-1 to TRBJ1-5, with 8 bases that match TRBD1. Germline V lookup: CDR1 SGHRS, CDR2 YFSETQ. V shed 4 bases, J shed 7 bases, and the junction held 13 bases outside the gene matches. The CDR3 sequence is 16 residues long.

This chain joins TRBV6-5 and TRBJ2-1, with TRBD2 identical over 7 bases. The CDR3 runs to 14 residues. The germline V gene has CDR1 MNHEY and CDR2 SVGAGI. Unmatched junction bases numbered 12, after V lost 10 bases and J lost 6 bases. The chain's CDR3 is CANKKRGPTNEQFF. For the CDR3, the DNA is TGTGCCAACAAAAAGCGGGGACCGACCAATGAGCAGTTCTTC.

This clone was recorded once. J is TRBJ1-3 and V is TRBV4-1, with D maybe TRBD1 (5 bases). Per the germline V gene, CDR1 is MGHRA and CDR2 is YSYEKL. This CDR3 has 17 residues. Trimming pared 5 bases from V and 0 bases from J, leaving 17 bases between. CDR3: CASSRKEGVDSGNTIYF. CDR3 nucleotides: TGCGCCAGCAGCAGAAAAGAAGGGGTCGACTCTGGAAACACCATATATTTT.

The genes are TRBV6-1 and TRBJ1-2; D possibly corresponds to TRBD1 (6 bases). The CDR3 runs 15 residues. CDR1 is MNHNS and CDR2 is SASEGT in the germline V gene. The germline V and J ends were trimmed by 0 bases and 5 bases, with 13 bases remaining between them. The DNA of the CDR3 is TGTGCCAGCAGTGAAGCGTGGGGGGCTGGGTATGGCTACACCTTC. Residues: CASSEAWGAGYGYTF.

This clone came up a few times. The rearrangement joins TRBV28 to TRBJ1-4; D is perhaps TRBD1 (6 bases). The germline V gene encodes CDR1 MDHEN and CDR2 SYDVKM. The CDR3 spans 15 residues. V dropped 6 bases and J dropped 6 bases, with 17 bases sitting between them. The CDR3 DNA reads TGTGCCAGCAGCTTACAGGGAGGGGGGCATGAAAAACTGTTTTTT. Translation: CASSLQGGGHEKLFF.

V is TRBV4-1 and J is TRBJ1-3; D remains unclear. CDR1 is MGHRA, CDR2 YSYEKL, per germline. V was clipped by 1 base and J by 3 bases, with 10 bases between them. This CDR3 region has 15 residues. Here the CDR3 reads CASSQVLTVGNTIYF. The DNA for the CDR3 is TGCGCCAGCAGCCAAGTCCTGACCGTTGGAAACACCATATATTTT.

The gene calls are TRBV2 and TRBJ1-1; 8 bases agree with TRBD1. The CDR3 spans 13 residues. Germline CDR1 is SNHLY and CDR2 is FYNNEI. Trimming at V came to 9 bases and at J to 6 bases, leaving 9 bases not matched to a gene. CDR3 in amino acids: CASIPPTGAEAFF. CDR3 nucleotide sequence: TGTGCCAGTATACCCCCGACAGGGGCTGAAGCTTTCTTT.

The chain joins TRBV11-2 to TRBJ2-1; TRBD2 matches 10 bases. Germline CDR1 SGHAT, CDR2 FQNNGV. V lost 1 base to trimming and J lost 4 bases; unmatched junction nucleotides: 10. CDR3 size: 18 residues. The CDR3 is CASSLGRLAGAIYNEQFF. In nucleotides, the CDR3 is TGTGCCAGCAGCTTAGGTAGGCTAGCGGGGGCCATTTACAATGAGCAGTTCTTC.

The chain carries TRBV19 and TRBJ1-1; D gene uncertain. CDR3 length equals 14 residues. Germline-derived CDR1 and CDR2 are LNHDA and SQIVND (reference sequence). The V end lost 5 bases, the J end lost 1 base, and 11 bases lay between the germline ends. The CDR3 region is CASSPSAGNTEAFF. CDR3 in DNA: TGTGCCAGTAGTCCGAGTGCCGGGAACACTGAAGCTTTCTTT.

The table lists this clone with a count of one. CDR3 nucleotides: TGTGCCAGCACGGGGGAGCGGCCTGAAGCTTTCTTT. It specifies CASTGERPEAFF. The genes are TRBV2 and TRBJ1-1, with D tentatively TRBD1 (5 bases). CDR3 length equals 12 residues. Deletions cut 7 bases from V and 6 bases from J, with 12 bases between. CDR1 SNHLY and CDR2 FYNNEI come from the germline V gene.

The table lists this clone with a count of one. The chain couples TRBV11-3 to TRBJ2-7; weak D call: TRBD2 (6 bases). The CDR3 totals 17 residues. Per the germline V gene, CDR1 is SGHNT and CDR2 is YENEEA. The V gene lost 2 bases and the J gene lost 5 bases, with 22 bases spanning the gap. In nucleotides, the CDR3 is TGTGCCAGCAGCTTAAACTTACGCGGGGACTCCGGGGACGAGCAGTACTTC. Translated: CASSLNLRGDSGDEQYF.

The gene calls are TRBV7-9 and TRBJ1-1; D unresolved. This CDR3 is 14 amino acids long. Trimming removed 5 bases from V and 5 bases from J, with 15 bases in between. Per the germline V gene, CDR1 is SEHNR and CDR2 is FQNEAQ (reference sequence). Here the CDR3 reads CASSNTKRSTEAFF. The CDR3 DNA reads TGTGCCAGCAGCAATACCAAGAGGAGTACTGAAGCTTTCTTT.

This rearrangement joins TRBV7-3 to TRBJ2-3; weak D call: TRBD2 (6 bases). Germline V gives CDR1 SGHTA, CDR2 FQGTGA. Trimming stripped 3 bases from V and 1 base from J, with 11 bases between. The CDR3 contains 15 residues. CDR3 protein: CASSLGGARTDTQYF. In DNA form, the CDR3 reads TGTGCCAGCAGCTTGGGCGGGGCCCGCACAGATACGCAGTATTTT.

V usage is TRBV11-2 and J usage is TRBJ2-3; 7 nucleotides agree with TRBD1. The ends lost 1 base at V and 2 bases at J; junction bases unmatched: 3. Germline V gene lookup returns CDR1 SGHAT and CDR2 FQNNGV. The CDR3 sequence is 15 residues long. CDR3 coding DNA: TGTGCCAGCAGCTTAGTAGGGACAGTCACAGATACGCAGTATTTT. It translates to CASSLVGTVTDTQYF.

The chain employs TRBV27 and TRBJ1-2; D call uncertain. From germline, CDR1 is MNHEY and CDR2 SMNVEV (reference sequence). V lost 6 bases, J lost 0 bases, and 11 bases lay in between. The CDR3 runs 14 residues. The CDR3: CASRTNLANYGYTF. The CDR3, as DNA: TGTGCCAGCAGGACAAACCTAGCTAACTATGGCTACACCTTC.

This chain uses TRBV11-2 with TRBJ2-7; TRBD2 agrees at 13 bases. The CDR3 runs 15 residues. V shed 4 bases and J 7 bases; nucleotides not matched to a gene: 7. The V gene's germline CDR1 is SGHAT and CDR2 FQNNGV. The CDR3, as DNA: TGTGCCAGCAGCTCCGGGACTAGCGGGGAGGGGGAGCAGTACTTC. Translating it yields CASSSGTSGEGEQYF.

As for this clone: The same CDR3 can be traced to other DNA sequences in this sample. The V and J genes are TRBV11-3 and TRBJ2-1, with 9 bases aligning to TRBD2. The V gene end was trimmed by 1 base and the J gene end by 10 bases; junction bases not matched to a gene: 8. CDR3 length: 15 amino acids. Germline V lookup: CDR1 SGHNT, CDR2 YENEEA. CDR3 nucleotides: TGTGCCAGCAGCTTAGTGGGGGGCGGGGGGGGCGAGCAGTTCTTC. This codes for CASSLVGGGGGEQFF.

The chain has TRBV29-1 and TRBJ2-3; TRBD2 aligns across 7 bases. The CDR3 is made up of 17 amino acids. J lost 1 base, V lost 8 bases, and 18 bases had no gene match. Germline loops: CDR1 SQVTM, CDR2 ANQGSEA. DNA of the CDR3: TGCAGCTCAAACGGCGGGGGTTCTGGATATGGCACAGATACGCAGTATTTT. Translating gives CSSNGGGSGYGTDTQYF.